This T cell receptor beta chain is from a study of T cell responses to AZD1222 COVID-19 vaccine. Data came from immunoSEQ multiplex PCR; TCRdb stores just in-frame clones and leaves some out. The sample consists of about 110,000 clones, about 82% of them appearing once. Study-wide findings and caveats: Every sample of the repertoires postdated the peak T cell response.

On this clone itself: The antigen remains undetermined.

The CDR3 is 11 amino acids. Trimming removed 3 bases at V and 12 bases at J, with 9 bases between. Germline V gene sequence: CDR1 SNHLY, CDR2 FYNNEI. V gene TRBV2 combines with J gene TRBJ2-1, with D unresolved. The origin of this receptor is an adult in good health. The input for sequencing was peripheral blood, taken on day 0 of AZD1222 vaccination. Here the CDR3 DNA reads TGTGCCAGCAGTGAGACTCCGCGGCAGTTCTTC. Protein: CASSETPRQFF.